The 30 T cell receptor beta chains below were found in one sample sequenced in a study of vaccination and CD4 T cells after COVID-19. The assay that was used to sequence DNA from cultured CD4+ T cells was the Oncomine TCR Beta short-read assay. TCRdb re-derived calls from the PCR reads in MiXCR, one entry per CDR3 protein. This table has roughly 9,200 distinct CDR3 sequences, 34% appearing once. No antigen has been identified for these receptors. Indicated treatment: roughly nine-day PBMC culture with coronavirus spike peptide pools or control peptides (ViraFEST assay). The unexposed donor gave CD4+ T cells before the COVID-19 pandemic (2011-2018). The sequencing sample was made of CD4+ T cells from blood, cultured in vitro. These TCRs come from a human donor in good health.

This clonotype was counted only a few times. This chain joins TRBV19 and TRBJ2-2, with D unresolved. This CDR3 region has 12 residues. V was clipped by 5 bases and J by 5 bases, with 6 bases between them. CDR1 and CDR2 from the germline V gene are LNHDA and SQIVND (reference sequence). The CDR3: CASSGLTGELFF. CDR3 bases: TGTGCCAGTAGTGGGTTAACCGGGGAGCTGTTTTTT.

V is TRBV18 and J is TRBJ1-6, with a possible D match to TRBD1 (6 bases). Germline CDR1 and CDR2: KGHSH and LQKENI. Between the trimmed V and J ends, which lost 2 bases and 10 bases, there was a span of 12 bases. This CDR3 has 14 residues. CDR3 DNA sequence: TGTGCCAGCTCACCAATTGGACAGAGATCACCCCTCCACTTT. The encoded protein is CASSPIGQRSPLHF.

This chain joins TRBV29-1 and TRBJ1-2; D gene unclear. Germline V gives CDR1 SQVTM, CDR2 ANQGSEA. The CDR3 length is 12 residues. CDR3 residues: CTFSTGGYGYTF. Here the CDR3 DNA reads TGCACCTTCTCGACGGGAGGGTATGGCTACACCTTC. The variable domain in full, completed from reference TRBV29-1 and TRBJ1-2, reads SAVISQKPSRDICQRGTSLTIQCQVDSQVTMMFWYRQQPGQSLTLIATANQGSEATYESGFVIDKFPISRPNLTFSTLTVSNMSPEDSSIYLCTFSTGGYGYTFGSGTRLTVV.

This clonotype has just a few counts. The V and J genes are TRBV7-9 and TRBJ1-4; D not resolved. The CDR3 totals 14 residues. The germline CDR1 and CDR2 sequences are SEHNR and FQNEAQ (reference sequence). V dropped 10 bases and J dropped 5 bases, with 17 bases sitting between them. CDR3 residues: CANSRIGSNEKLFF. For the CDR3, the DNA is TGTGCCAATTCGAGAATAGGCTCGAATGAAAAACTGTTTTTT.

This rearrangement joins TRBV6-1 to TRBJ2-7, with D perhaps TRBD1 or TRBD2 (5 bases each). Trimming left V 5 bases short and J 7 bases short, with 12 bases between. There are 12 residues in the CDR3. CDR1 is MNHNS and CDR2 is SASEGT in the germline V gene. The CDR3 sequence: CASSTGTLEQYF. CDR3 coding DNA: TGTGCCAGCAGTACGGGGACGCTGGAGCAGTACTTC.

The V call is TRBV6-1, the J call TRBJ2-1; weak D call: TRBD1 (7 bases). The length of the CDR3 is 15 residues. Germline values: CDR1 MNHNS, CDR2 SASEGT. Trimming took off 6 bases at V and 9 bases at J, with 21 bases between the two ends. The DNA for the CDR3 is TGTGCCAGCAGCTTCAAGACAGGGCAGGGGGGTGAGCAGTTCTTC. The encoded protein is CASSFKTGQGGEQFF.

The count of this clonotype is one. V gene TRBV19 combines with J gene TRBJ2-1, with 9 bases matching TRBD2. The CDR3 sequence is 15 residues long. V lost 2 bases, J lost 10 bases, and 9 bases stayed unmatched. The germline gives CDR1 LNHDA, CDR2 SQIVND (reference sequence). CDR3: CASSILAGIQGEQFF. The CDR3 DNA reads TGTGCCAGTAGTATACTAGCGGGGATTCAAGGGGAGCAGTTCTTC.

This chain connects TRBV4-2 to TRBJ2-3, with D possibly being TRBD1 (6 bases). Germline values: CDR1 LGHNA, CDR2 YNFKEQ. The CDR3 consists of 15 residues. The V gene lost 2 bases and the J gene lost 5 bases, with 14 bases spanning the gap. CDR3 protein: CASSQPGHRGDTQYF. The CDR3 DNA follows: TGTGCCAGCAGCCAACCGGGACATAGGGGAGATACGCAGTATTTT.

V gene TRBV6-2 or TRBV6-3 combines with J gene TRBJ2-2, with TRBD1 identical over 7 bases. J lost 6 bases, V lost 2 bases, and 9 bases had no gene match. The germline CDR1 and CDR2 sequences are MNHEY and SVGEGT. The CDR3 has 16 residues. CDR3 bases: TGTGCCAGCAGTTACGGACAGGCCCGTCTCCCCGGGGAGCTGTTTTTT. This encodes CASSYGQARLPGELFF.

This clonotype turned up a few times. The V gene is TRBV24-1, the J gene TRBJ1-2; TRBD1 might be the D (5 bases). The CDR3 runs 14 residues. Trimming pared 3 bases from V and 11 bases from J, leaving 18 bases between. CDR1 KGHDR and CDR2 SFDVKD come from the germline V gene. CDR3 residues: CATSDARDDSRYTF. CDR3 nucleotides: TGTGCCACCAGTGATGCCCGGGACGATTCTAGGTACACCTTC.

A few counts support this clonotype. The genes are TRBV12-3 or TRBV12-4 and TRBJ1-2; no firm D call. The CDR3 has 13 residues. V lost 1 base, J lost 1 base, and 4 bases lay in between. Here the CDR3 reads CASSLGSNYGYTF. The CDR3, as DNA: TGTGCCAGCAGTTTAGGGAGTAACTATGGCTACACCTTC.

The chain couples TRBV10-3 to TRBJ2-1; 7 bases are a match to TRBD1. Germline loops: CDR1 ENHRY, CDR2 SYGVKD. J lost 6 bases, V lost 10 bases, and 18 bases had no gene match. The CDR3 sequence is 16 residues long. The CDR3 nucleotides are TGTGCCACGCGCTACACAGACAGGGATTGGGGCAATGAGCAGTTCTTC. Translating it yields CATRYTDRDWGNEQFF.

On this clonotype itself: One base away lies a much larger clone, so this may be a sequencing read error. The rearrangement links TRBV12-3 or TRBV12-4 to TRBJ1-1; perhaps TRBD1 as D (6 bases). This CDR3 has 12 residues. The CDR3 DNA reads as TGTACCAGCAGTTTATTGGGGACACAAGCTTTCTTT. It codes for CTSSLLGTQAFF.

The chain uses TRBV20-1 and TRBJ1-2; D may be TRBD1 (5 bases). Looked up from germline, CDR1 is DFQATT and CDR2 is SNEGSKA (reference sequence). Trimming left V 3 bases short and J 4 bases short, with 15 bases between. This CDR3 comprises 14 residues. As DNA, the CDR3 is TGCAGTGCTAGGGAGCCAGGGTCCTTCTATGGCTACACCTTC. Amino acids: CSAREPGSFYGYTF.

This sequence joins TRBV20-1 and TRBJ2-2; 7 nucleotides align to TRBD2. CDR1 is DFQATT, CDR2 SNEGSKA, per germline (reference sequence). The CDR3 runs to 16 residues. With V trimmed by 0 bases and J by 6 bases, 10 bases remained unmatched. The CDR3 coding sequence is TGCAGTGCTAGAGAGGGGCCCGGGGGGTACCCCGGGGAGCTGTTTTTT. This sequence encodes CSAREGPGGYPGELFF.

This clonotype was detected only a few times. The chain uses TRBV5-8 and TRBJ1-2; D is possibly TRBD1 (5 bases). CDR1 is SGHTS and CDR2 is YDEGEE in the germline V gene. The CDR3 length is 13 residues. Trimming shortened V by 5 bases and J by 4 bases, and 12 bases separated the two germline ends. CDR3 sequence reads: CASSLPTVYGYTF. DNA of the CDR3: TGTGCCAGCAGTTTACCGACAGTCTATGGCTACACCTTC.

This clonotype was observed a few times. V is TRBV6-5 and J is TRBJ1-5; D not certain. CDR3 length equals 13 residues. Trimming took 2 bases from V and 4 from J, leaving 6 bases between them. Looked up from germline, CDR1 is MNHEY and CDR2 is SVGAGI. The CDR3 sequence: CASSYTHNQPQHF. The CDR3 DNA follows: TGTGCCAGCAGTTACACTCATAATCAGCCCCAGCATTTT.

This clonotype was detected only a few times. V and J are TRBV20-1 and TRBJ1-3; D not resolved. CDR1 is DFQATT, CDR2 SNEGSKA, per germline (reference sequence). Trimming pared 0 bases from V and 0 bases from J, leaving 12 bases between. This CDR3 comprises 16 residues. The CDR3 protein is CSARDPSSLSGNTIYF. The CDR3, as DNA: TGCAGTGCTAGAGATCCCAGTTCCCTCTCTGGAAACACCATATATTTT.

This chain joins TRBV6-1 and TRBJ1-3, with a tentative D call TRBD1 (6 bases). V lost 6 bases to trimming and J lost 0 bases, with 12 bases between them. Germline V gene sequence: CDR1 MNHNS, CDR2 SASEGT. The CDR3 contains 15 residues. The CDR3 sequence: CASREQGSSGNTIYF. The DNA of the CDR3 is TGTGCCAGCAGGGAACAGGGAAGCTCTGGAAACACCATATATTTT.

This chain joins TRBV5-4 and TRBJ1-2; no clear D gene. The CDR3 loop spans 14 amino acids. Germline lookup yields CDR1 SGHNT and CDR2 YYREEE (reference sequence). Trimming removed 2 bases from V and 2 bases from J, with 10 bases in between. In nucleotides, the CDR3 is TGTGCCAGCAGCTTTCCCGTCCTAAACTATGGCTACACCTTC. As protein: CASSFPVLNYGYTF.

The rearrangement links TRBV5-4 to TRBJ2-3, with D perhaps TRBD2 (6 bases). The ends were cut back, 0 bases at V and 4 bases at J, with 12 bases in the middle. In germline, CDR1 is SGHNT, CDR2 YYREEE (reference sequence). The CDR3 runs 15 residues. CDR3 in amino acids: CASSLDYGGADTQYF. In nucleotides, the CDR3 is TGTGCCAGCAGCTTGGATTATGGAGGGGCAGATACGCAGTATTTT.

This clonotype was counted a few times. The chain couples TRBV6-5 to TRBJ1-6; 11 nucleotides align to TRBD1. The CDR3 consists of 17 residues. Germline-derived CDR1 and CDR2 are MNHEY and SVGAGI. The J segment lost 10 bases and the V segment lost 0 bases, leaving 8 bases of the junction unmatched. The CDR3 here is CASSYSIWDRGSSPLHF. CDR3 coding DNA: TGTGCCAGCAGTTACTCGATATGGGACAGGGGGTCCTCACCCCTCCACTTT.

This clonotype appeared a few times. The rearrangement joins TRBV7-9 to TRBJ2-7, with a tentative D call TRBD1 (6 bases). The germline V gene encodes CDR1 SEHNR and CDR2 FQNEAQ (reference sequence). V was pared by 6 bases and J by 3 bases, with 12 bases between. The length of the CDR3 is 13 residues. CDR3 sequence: CASSPQGLYEQYF. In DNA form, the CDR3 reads TGTGCCAGCAGTCCTCAGGGGCTCTACGAGCAGTACTTC.

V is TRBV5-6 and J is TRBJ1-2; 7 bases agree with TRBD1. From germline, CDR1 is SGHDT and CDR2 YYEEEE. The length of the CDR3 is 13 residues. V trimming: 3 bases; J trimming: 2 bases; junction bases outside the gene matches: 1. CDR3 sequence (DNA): TGTGCCAGCAGCTCGGGACAGAACTATGGCTACACCTTC. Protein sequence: CASSSGQNYGYTF.

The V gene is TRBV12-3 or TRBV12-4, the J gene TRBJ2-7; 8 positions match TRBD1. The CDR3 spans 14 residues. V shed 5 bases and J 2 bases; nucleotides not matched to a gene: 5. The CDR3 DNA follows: TGTGCCAGCAGTGCCGGGACAGGTCCCTACGAGCAGTACTTC. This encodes CASSAGTGPYEQYF.

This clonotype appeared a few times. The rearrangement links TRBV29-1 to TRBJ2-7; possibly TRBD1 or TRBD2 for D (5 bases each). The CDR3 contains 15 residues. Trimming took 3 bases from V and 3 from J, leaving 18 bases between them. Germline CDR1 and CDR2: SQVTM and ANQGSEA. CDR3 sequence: CSVDSGTSHNYEQYF. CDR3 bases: TGCAGCGTTGATTCGGGGACCTCCCATAACTACGAGCAGTACTTC.

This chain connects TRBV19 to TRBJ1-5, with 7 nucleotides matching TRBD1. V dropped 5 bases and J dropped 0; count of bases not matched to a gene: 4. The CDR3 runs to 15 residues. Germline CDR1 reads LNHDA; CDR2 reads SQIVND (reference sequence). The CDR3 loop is CASSPDRDSNQPQHF. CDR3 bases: TGTGCCAGTAGTCCCGACAGGGATAGCAATCAGCCCCAGCATTTT. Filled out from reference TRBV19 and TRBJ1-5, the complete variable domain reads DGGITQSPKYLFRKEGQNVTLSCEQNLNHDAMYWYRQDPGQGLRLIYYSQIVNDFQKGDIAEGYSVSREKKESFPLTVTSAQKNPTAFYLCASSPDRDSNQPQHFGDGTRLSIL.

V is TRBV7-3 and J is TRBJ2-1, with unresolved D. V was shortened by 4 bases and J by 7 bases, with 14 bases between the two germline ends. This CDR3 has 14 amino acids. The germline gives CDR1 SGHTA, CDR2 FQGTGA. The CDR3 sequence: CASSSVLSPNEQFF. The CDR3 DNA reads TGTGCCAGCAGCTCGGTCCTTAGCCCAAATGAGCAGTTCTTC.

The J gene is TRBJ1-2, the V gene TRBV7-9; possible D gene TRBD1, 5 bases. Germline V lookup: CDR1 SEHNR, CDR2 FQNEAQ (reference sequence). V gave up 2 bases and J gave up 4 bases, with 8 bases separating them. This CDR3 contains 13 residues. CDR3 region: CASSLSGGYGYTF. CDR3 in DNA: TGTGCCAGCAGCTTATCGGGGGGCTATGGCTACACCTTC.

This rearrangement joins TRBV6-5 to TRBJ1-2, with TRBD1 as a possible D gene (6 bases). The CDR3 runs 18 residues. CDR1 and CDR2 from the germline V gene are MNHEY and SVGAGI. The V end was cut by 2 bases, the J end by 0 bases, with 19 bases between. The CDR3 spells CASSYLGIIRGANYGYTF. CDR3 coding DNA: TGTGCCAGCAGTTACCTAGGAATTATCAGGGGCGCTAACTATGGCTACACCTTC.